This T cell receptor beta chain comes out of a study of cytomegalovirus exposure and HLA in healthy donors. Study conclusions and caveats: The study recorded 150 to 200 TCR beta chains that were cytomegalovirus-associated.

In the case of this clone: The antigen remains unidentified.

The CDR3 loop spans 14 amino acids. Trimming took off 2 bases at V and 5 bases at J, with 11 bases between the two ends. The germline V gene encodes CDR1 SNHLY and CDR2 FYNNEI. Clones were read by immunoSEQ multiplex PCR, and TCRdb kept only the in-frame ones, dropping some. The table lists over 75,000 clones, roughly 85% of them singletons, with about 20% in the top ten. The sequence was collected from a man younger than 35 in good health and CMV-seropositive. The sample taken for sequencing was PBMCs. This chain uses TRBV2 with TRBJ2-3; D possibly corresponds to TRBD1 (5 bases). The CDR3 region is CASSEPERGDTQYF. The DNA of the CDR3 is TGTGCCAGCAGTGAACCGGAAAGGGGAGATACGCAGTATTTT.